This note documents a single TCR beta chain sequence. Its antigen is not identified. As every portion of the isolated RNA was reverse transcribed, the sequencing read expressed TCRB transcripts. Assay: immunoSEQ multiplex PCR; the TCRdb copy retains only in-frame clones and omits some. The sample yields some 270,000 clones, approximately 10% seen once. These data belong to a study of beta chain features in type 1 diabetes. Turning to the study itself: Similarity in age, gender and cell yields was seen between patients and healthy donors. All samples together contributed 90 million to 130 million sorted cells for examination. Study results and caveats: PCR could preferentially amplify shorter templates, alike in patients and controls. Resolution of whether HLA type affects TCRB rearrangement was not achieved here. There was a moderate but significant shortening of TCRB CDR3s in all four CD4+ subsets of Type 1 diabetes patients.

This CDR3 region has 14 residues. The J segment lost 4 bases and the V segment lost 1 base, leaving 0 bases of the junction unmatched. The germline V gene encodes CDR1 GTSNPN and CDR2 SVGIG (reference sequence). Sequencing was done on a sample of naive CD4+ T cells from blood. The clonotype originates from a man aged 25 to 45 with type 1 diabetes. This chain uses TRBV30 with TRBJ2-3, with 12 bases fitting TRBD2. The CDR3 region has the DNA TGTGCCTGGAGTGCTAGCGGGGGGGCAGATACGCAGTATTTT. Protein sequence: CAWSASGGADTQYF. The complete variable domain, with remaining parts taken from reference TRBV30 and TRBJ2-3, reads SQTIHQWPATLVQPVGSPLSLECTVEGTSNPNLYWYRQAAGRGLQLLFYSVGIGQISSEVPQNLSASRPQDRQFILSSKKLLLSDSGFYLCAWSASGGADTQYFGPGTRLTVL.